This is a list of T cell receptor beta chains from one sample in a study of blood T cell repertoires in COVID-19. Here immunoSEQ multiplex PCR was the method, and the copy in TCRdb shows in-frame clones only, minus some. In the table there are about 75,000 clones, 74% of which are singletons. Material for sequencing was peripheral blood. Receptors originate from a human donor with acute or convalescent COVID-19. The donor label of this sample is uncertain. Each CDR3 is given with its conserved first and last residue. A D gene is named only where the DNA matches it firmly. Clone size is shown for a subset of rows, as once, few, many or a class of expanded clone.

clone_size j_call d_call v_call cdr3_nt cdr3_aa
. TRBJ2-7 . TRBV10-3 TGTGCCATCACCCCCGGAGAGTCCCACTACGAGCAGTACTTC CAITPGESHYEQYF
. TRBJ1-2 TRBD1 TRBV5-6 TGTGCCAGCACCCTGACAGGGGTCGGCTACACCTTC CASTLTGVGYTF
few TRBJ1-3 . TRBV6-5 TGTGCCAGCAGTTCGGGGGGCAACTCTGGAAACACCATATATTTT CASSSGGNSGNTIYF
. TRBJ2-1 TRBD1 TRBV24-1 TGTGCCACCGGGACAGGTGCCCACAATGAGCAGTTCTTC CATGTGAHNEQFF
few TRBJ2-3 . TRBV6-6 TGTGCCAGCAGCATTGGGCCGGGCACAGATACGCAGTATTTT CASSIGPGTDTQYF
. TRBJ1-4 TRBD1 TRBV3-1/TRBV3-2 TGTGCCAGCAGTCTTCGGACAGGGCGGGTAGAAAAACTGTTTTTT CASSLRTGRVEKLFF
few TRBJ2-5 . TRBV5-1 TGCGCCAGCAGCTTGGTACTGAGAACGGAGACCCAGTACTTC CASSLVLRTETQYF
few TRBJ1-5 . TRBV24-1 TGTGCCACCAGTGGCCCTAACAATCAGCCCCAGCATTTT CATSGPNNQPQHF
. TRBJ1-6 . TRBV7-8 TGTGCCAGCAGCTTAGGGTGGGAGGGATCGTATTCACCCCTCCACTTT CASSLGWEGSYSPLHF
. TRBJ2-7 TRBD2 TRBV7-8 TGTGCCAGCGGTTCTCCCCAACCGGGACTAGCAGCCGAGCAGTACTTC CASGSPQPGLAAEQYF
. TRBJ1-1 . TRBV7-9 TGTGCCAGCAGCTTCGGACATATGAACACTGAAGCTTTCTTT CASSFGHMNTEAFF
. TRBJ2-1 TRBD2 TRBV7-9 TGTGCCAGCAGCCCTCCGGGGGGGCGGAACAATGAGCAGTTCTTC CASSPPGGRNNEQFF
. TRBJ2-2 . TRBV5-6 TGTGCCAGCAGCTGGCCGGGGAGGTCGAACACCGGGGAGCTGTTTTTT CASSWPGRSNTGELFF
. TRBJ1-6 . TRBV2 TGTGCCAGCACCACCGGGACGGGAGATTATAATTCACCCCTCCACTTT CASTTGTGDYNSPLHF
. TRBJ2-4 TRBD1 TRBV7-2 TGTGCCAGCAGCTTAAGGCCGGGACAGGGAAACATTCAGTACTTC CASSLRPGQGNIQYF
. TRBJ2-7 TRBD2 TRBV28 TGTGCCAGCTACACTAGCGGCCTCTACGAGCAGTACTTC CASYTSGLYEQYF
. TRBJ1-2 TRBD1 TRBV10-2 TGCGCCAGCAGTGGAGGGGGCGACTATGGCTACACCTTC CASSGGGDYGYTF
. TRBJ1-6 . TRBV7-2 TGTGCCAGCAGCCTGAGCTCCTATAATTCACCCCTCCACTTT CASSLSSYNSPLHF
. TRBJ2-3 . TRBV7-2 TGTGCCAGCAGCTTCAGCGGGGATACGCAGTATTTT CASSFSGDTQYF
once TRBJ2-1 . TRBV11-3 TGTGCCAGCAGTGTAGCCGAGGCCTACAATGAGCAGTTCTTC CASSVAEAYNEQFF
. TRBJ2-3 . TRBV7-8 TGTGCCAGCAGCTTTACAGGCCCTCCGGGCACAGATACGCAGTATTTT CASSFTGPPGTDTQYF
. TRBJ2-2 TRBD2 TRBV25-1 TGTGCCAGCAGCCCGCGGGAGACCGGGGAGCTGTTTTTT CASSPRETGELFF
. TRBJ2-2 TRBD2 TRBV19 TGTGCCAGTAGTGGAAGAGGGACTAGCGGGGTCATTATAGGGACCGGGGAGCTGTTTTTT CASSGRGTSGVIIGTGELFF
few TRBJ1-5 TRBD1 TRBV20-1 TGCAGTGCTAGTGGGACAGGGAGGCAACAGCCCCAGCATTTT CSASGTGRQQPQHF
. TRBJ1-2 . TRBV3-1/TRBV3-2 TGTGCCAGCAGCCCTCGGGGGGGGAACTATGGCTACACCTTC CASSPRGGNYGYTF
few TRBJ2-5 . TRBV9 TGTGCCAGCAGCCCTACGGGACCAGCGGGAGAGACCCAGTACTTC CASSPTGPAGETQYF
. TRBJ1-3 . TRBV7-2 TGTGCCAGCAGCTTAGGAACGACGGGAGGAAACACCATATATTTT CASSLGTTGGNTIYF
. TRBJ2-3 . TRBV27 TGTGCCAGCAGTTTCGACAACAGGGTAATAAAAGCAGATACGCAGTATTTT CASSFDNRVIKADTQYF
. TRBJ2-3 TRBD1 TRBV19 TGTGCCAGTAGCCCGGACAGGGGGCTCACAGATACGCAGTATTTT CASSPDRGLTDTQYF
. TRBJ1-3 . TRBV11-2 TGTGCCAGCAGCTCCGCGGGAGGGAGAAACACCATATATTTT CASSSAGGRNTIYF
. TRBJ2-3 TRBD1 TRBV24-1 TGTGCCACCCGACAGGGGGCCATAGATACGCAGTATTTT CATRQGAIDTQYF
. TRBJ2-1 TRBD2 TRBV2 TGTGCCAGTGAGCGGGGGGAGATCAATGAGCAGTTCTTC CASERGEINEQFF
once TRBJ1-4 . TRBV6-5 TGTGCCAGCAGTTACCGACAGCCTAATGAAAAACTGTTTTTT CASSYRQPNEKLFF
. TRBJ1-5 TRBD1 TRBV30 TGTGCCTGGAGTGGGATCAGGGGGAATCAGCCCCAGCATTTT CAWSGIRGNQPQHF
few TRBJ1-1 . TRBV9 TGTGCCAGCAGCGTAGCAGGGGTAAACACTGAAGCTTTCTTT CASSVAGVNTEAFF
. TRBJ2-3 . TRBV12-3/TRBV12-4 TGTGCCAGCAGTTTCGGGAATACGCAGTATTTT CASSFGNTQYF
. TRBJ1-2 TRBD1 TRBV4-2 TGTGCCAGCAGAGAAATGAGGGGACAGGGGGCCGAAGGCTACACCTTC CASREMRGQGAEGYTF
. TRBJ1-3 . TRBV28 TGTGCCAGCAGTCCCAGGGAAGAAAGTGGAAACACCATATATTTT CASSPREESGNTIYF
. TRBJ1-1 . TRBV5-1 TGCGCCAGCAGCTTGGGGGGAGTAAATCGCTGGACTGAAGCTTTCTTT CASSLGGVNRWTEAFF
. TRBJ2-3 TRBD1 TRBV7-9 TGTGCCAGCAGCCAGGGACAGTCAGATACGCAGTATTTT CASSQGQSDTQYF
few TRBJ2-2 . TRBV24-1 TGTGCCACCAGTGATTTTACCAGGGACACCGGGGAGCTGTTTTTT CATSDFTRDTGELFF
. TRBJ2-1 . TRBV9 TGTGCCAGCAGCGTCGGTCGTGGAGACTACAATGAGCAGTTCTTC CASSVGRGDYNEQFF
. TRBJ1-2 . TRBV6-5 TGTGCCAGCAGTTACGACAGGCTGGAAGGCTACACCTTC CASSYDRLEGYTF
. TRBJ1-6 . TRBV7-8 TGTGCCAGCAGCCAAAGGGGGGGGACTTCACCCCTCCACTTT CASSQRGGTSPLHF
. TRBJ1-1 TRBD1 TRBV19 TGTGCCAGTAGTATCGACAGGGGACCCAACGCTGAAGCTTTCTTT CASSIDRGPNAEAFF